This TCR beta chain was found in a study of T cell repertoires in cytomegalovirus infection. One entry per CDR3 protein, called by TCRdb with MiXCR from the reads. The sample holds 510,000 or so distinct CDR3 sequences, more than 20% seen once. Trimming removed 5 bases at V and 3 bases at J, with 17 bases between. The V gene's germline CDR1 is MNHGY and CDR2 SAAAGT. The CDR3 covers 15 residues. This clonotype was seen a few times. The genes are TRBV6-8 and TRBJ2-7; D might be TRBD2 (5 bases). The receptor comes from a human donor in good health (CMV status not recorded). Some clones in this sample may be carry-over from other donors' samples. The sequencing sample was made of PBMCs. This CDR3 is CASSSKRTPNYEQYV. The CDR3 nucleotides read TGTGCCAGCAGTAGTAAGAGGACTCCCAACTACGAGCAGTACGTC.